Sequencing of this T cell receptor beta chain was carried out in a study of blood T cell repertoires in COVID-19. As for the study in general: Acute-phase and convalescent COVID-19 samples originated in the United States, Italy and Spain. PBMCs, B-cell-depleted T cells, or T cells provided the cDNA or gDNA that made up the material.

As processed by the authors: Counts of nucleated cells, estimated from reference gene primer amplification, were obtained. Profiled with immunoSEQ multiplex PCR; TCRdb holds only in-frame clones, not every one. V, J and clone size reflect that table, while D and trimming were determined from the DNA. Of about 190,000 clones listed, approximately 92% are singletons. Germline V CDR1 and CDR2: SGHRS, YFSETQ. Trimming removed 4 bases from V and 4 bases from J, with 20 bases in between. The CDR3 totals 16 residues. This clonotype was sampled from a man in his fifties with acute or convalescent COVID-19. The sequenced material came from peripheral blood. The rearrangement links TRBV5-1 to TRBJ1-1, with a weak D call TRBD1 (5 bases). The CDR3 nucleotides are TGCGCCAGCAGCCACCACTTTAGGGGAGGTGGCACTGAAGCTTTCTTT. Translating gives CASSHHFRGGGTEAFF.